This T cell receptor beta chain was recorded in a study of blood T cell repertoires in COVID-19. Looking at the study overall: T cells, B-cell-depleted T cells, or PBMCs provided the cDNA or gDNA that served as material.

Germline V gene sequence: CDR1 SGHRS, CDR2 YFSETQ. The CDR3 is made up of 12 amino acids. Trimming took off 3 bases at V and 6 bases at J, with 7 bases between the two ends. Measured with immunoSEQ multiplex PCR; TCRdb has only the in-frame clones, and not every one. The data hold roughly 130,000 clones, with 70% to 90% observed a single time. The sequence derives from a woman aged 60-70 years with acute or convalescent COVID-19. The sequenced sample consisted of peripheral blood. V gene TRBV5-1 combines with J gene TRBJ2-1; D possibly corresponds to TRBD2 (6 bases). The CDR3 sequence: CASSSGLNEQFF. CDR3 DNA: TGCGCCAGCAGCTCGGGACTCAATGAGCAGTTCTTC.